The 6 T cell receptor beta chains reported below all come from one sample, sequenced in a study of blood T cell repertoires in COVID-19. TCRdb's table, derived via immunoSEQ multiplex PCR, lists solely in-frame clones and lacks some. Here the sample spans about 180,000 clones, approximately 90% being singletons. Sequencing was performed on peripheral blood. Every receptor here comes from a woman in her twenties or thirties with active or convalescent COVID-19.

The CDR3 reads CASIAEGTDTQYF. In DNA form, the CDR3 reads TGTGCCAGCATCGCGGAGGGGACAGATACGCAGTATTTT. V is TRBV2 and J is TRBJ2-3; a possible D gene is TRBD2 (6 bases). V shed 7 bases and J shed 3 bases, with 11 bases lying between them. The CDR3 totals 13 residues. Germline V lookup: CDR1 SNHLY, CDR2 FYNNEI.

The CDR3 nucleotides read TGTGCCAGCAGTTTATATCCAGGGGGGATCAATCAGCCCCAGCATTTT. Translation: CASSLYPGGINQPQHF. This chain links TRBV27 with TRBJ1-5; 7 nucleotides align to TRBD1. The length of the CDR3 is 16 residues. V shed 1 base and J 3 bases; nucleotides not matched to a gene: 6. Per the germline V gene, CDR1 is MNHEY and CDR2 is SMNVEV (reference sequence).

This clone was observed a single time. The CDR3 here is CASSRIRDTAYEQYF. The CDR3 nucleotides are TGTGCCAGCAGCCGAATACGGGACACGGCCTACGAGCAGTACTTC. The genes are TRBV5-6 and TRBJ2-7, with D tentatively TRBD1 (6 bases). The CDR3 spans 15 residues. CDR1 SGHDT and CDR2 YYEEEE come from the germline V gene. Deletions cut 4 bases from V and 2 bases from J, with 16 bases between.

The gene calls are TRBV9 and TRBJ2-1, with TRBD2 matching over 12 bases. The trim removed 1 base at V and 6 bases at J, leaving 5 bases unmatched. Germline CDR1 SGDLS, CDR2 YYNGEE. The CDR3 extends over 16 amino acids. CDR3 loop: CASSVSSGGVGNEQFF. The CDR3 DNA follows: TGTGCCAGCAGCGTATCTAGCGGGGGGGTAGGCAATGAGCAGTTCTTC.

The rearrangement links TRBV3-1 (or the pseudogene TRBV3-2) to TRBJ1-1, with TRBD1 identical over 8 bases. The CDR3 is made up of 15 amino acids. CDR1 and CDR2 (germline): LGHDT, YNNKEL (reference sequence). Losses at the gene ends were 4 bases for V and 0 bases for J; bases not matched to a gene: 4. Here the CDR3 DNA reads TGTGCCAGCAGCCGGGGGGGACAGGTGAACACTGAAGCTTTCTTT. Translated: CASSRGGQVNTEAFF.

CDR3 residues: CASSQDVQAHNYGYTF. The CDR3 DNA reads TGTGCCAGCAGCCAAGATGTGCAGGCTCATAACTATGGCTACACCTTC. This chain links TRBV3-1 (or the pseudogene TRBV3-2) with TRBJ1-2; D is undetermined. This CDR3 comprises 16 residues. Germline CDR1 LGHDT, CDR2 YNNKEL (reference sequence). V dropped 0 bases and J dropped 1 base, with 12 bases sitting between them.